This paragraph covers one T cell receptor (beta chain) sequence. The data belong to a study of T-cell reconstitution after alpha-beta-depleted transplantation in children. The TCRbeta library was prepared with unique molecular identifiers. TCRdb re-called the PCR reads through MiXCR, storing one row per CDR3 protein. Of around 600,000 distinct CDR3 sequences in the sample, 16% are singletons; the top ten hold about 1.1%. The sequencing used PBMCs from the stem cell graft donor, collected from the stem cell graft. This receptor was taken from a human donor who donated a stem cell graft to a child with acute myeloid leukemia.

Here the CDR3 reads CAISAFDSNQPQHF. In DNA, the CDR3 is TGTGCCATCTCCGCCTTTGATAGCAATCAGCCCCAGCATTTT. The gene calls are TRBV10-3 and TRBJ1-5; D uncertain. Germline V gives CDR1 ENHRY, CDR2 SYGVKD. The CDR3 is 14 residues long. Trimming pared 8 bases from V and 0 bases from J, leaving 11 bases between.